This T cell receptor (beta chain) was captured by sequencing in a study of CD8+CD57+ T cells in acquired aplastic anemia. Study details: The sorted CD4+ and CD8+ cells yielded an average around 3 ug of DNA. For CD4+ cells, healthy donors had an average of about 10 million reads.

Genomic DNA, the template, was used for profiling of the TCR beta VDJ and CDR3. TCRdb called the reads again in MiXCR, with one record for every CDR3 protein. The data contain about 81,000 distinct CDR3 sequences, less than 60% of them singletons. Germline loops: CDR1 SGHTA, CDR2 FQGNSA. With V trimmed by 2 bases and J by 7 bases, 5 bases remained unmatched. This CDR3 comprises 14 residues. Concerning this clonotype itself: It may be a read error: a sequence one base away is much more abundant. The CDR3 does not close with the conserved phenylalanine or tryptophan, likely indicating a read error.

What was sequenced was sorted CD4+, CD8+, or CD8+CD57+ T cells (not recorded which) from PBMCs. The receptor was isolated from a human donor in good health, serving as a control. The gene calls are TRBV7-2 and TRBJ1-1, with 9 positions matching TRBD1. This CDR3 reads CASSLLDRGGEAFL. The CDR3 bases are TGTGCCAGCAGCTTATTGGACAGGGGAGGTGAAGCTTTCCTT.